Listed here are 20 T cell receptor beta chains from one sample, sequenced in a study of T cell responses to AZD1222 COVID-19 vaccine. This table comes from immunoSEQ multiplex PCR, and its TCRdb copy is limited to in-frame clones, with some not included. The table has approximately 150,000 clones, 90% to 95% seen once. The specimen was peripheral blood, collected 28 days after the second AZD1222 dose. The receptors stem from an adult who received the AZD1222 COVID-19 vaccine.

The CDR3: CASSEQGGTEAFF. The CDR3, as DNA: TGTGCCAGCAGCGAACAGGGAGGTACTGAAGCTTTCTTT. V is TRBV4-2 and J is TRBJ1-1, with D possibly being TRBD1 (6 bases). V was clipped by 5 bases and J by 5 bases, with 12 bases between them. Germline assignment: CDR1 LGHNA and CDR2 YNFKEQ. The CDR3 extends over 13 amino acids.

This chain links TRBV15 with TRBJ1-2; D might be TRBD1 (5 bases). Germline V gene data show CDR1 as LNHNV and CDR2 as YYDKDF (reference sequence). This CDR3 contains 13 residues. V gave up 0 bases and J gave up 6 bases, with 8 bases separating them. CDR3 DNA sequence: TGTGCCACCAGCAGAGATCGGGGGGATGGCTACACCTTC. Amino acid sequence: CATSRDRGDGYTF.

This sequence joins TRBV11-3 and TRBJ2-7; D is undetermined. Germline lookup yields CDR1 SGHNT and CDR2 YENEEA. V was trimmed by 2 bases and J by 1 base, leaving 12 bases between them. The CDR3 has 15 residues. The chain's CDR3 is CASSLRPGPSYEQYF. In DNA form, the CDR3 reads TGTGCCAGCAGCTTACGTCCGGGTCCTTCCTACGAGCAGTACTTC.

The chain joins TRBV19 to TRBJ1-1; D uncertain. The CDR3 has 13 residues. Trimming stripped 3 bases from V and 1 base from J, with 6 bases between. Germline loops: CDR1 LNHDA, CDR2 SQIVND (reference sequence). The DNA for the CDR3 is TGTGCCAGTAGTATGCTGGGGAACACTGAAGCTTTCTTT. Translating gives CASSMLGNTEAFF.

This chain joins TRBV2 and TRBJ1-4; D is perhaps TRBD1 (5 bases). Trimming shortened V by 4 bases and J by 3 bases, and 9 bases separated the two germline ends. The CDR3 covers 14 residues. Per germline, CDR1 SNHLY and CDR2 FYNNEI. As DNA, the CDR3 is TGTGCCAGCAGTGGAGGCAGGGCTAATGAAAAACTGTTTTTT. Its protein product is CASSGGRANEKLFF.

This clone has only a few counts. This CDR3 is CASSKVRTYFLSYEQYF. Written as DNA, the CDR3 is TGTGCCAGCAGCAAAGTGAGGACCTACTTCCTTTCCTACGAGCAGTACTTC. The chain links TRBV21-1 to TRBJ2-7. TRBV21-1 is noted as a pseudogene. The CDR3 extends over 17 amino acids.

The CDR3 sequence is CASSVVGTGPPSEAFF. As DNA, the CDR3 is TGTGCCAGCAGCGTAGTAGGGACAGGGCCACCCTCTGAAGCTTTCTTT. V and J are TRBV9 and TRBJ1-1; 9 bases match TRBD1. With V trimmed by 0 bases and J by 6 bases, 9 bases remained unmatched. The CDR3 is 16 amino acids. Germline CDR1 is SGDLS and CDR2 is YYNGEE.

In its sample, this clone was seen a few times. CDR3: CASSSLRTELNTEAFF. The CDR3 nucleotides are TGTGCCAGCAGCTCCCTTCGGACAGAATTGAACACTGAAGCTTTCTTT. This rearrangement joins TRBV5-4 to TRBJ1-1; D perhaps matches TRBD1 (6 bases). CDR3 size: 16 residues. Trimming pared 3 bases from V and 0 bases from J, leaving 15 bases between. CDR1 and CDR2 from the germline V gene are SGHNT and YYREEE (reference sequence).

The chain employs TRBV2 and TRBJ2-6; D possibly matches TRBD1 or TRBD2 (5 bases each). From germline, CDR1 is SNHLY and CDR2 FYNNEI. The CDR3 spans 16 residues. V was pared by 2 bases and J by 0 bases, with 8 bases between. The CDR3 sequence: CASSEFGGSGANVLTF. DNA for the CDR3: TGTGCCAGCAGTGAATTTGGGGGCTCTGGGGCCAACGTCCTGACTTTC.

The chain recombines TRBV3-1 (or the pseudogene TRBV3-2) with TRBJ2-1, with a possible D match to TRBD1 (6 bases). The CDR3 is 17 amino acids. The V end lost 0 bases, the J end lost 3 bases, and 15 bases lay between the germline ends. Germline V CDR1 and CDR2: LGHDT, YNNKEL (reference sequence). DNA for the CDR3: TGTGCCAGCAGCCAAGAGCGTGGCAGGGGAATCTACAATGAGCAGTTCTTC. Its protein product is CASSQERGRGIYNEQFF.

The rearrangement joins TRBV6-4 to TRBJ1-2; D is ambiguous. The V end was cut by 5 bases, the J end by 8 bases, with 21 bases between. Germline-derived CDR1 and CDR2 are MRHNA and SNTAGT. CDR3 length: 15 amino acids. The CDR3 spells CASSPTPGPASGYTF. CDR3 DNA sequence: TGTGCCAGCAGTCCGACTCCCGGGCCCGCGAGCGGCTACACCTTC.

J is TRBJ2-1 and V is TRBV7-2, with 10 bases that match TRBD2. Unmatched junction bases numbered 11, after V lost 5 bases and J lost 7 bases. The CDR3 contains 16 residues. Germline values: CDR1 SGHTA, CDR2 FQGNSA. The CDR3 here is CASSDRLAGVPNEQFF. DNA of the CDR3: TGTGCCAGCAGCGATCGACTAGCGGGTGTCCCAAATGAGCAGTTCTTC. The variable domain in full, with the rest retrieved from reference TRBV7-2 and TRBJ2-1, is GAGVSQSPSNKVTEKGKDVELRCDPISGHTALYWYRQSLGQGLEFLIYFQGNSAPDKSGLPSDRFSAERTGGSVSTLTIQRTQQEDSAVYLCASSDRLAGVPNEQFFGPGTRLTVL.

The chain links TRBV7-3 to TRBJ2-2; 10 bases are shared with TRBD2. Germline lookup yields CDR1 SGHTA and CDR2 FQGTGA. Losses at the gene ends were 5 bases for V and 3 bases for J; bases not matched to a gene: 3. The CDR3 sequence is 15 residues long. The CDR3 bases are TGTGCCAGCAGCAAAGGACTAGCGGACACCGGGGAGCTGTTTTTT. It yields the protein CASSKGLADTGELFF.

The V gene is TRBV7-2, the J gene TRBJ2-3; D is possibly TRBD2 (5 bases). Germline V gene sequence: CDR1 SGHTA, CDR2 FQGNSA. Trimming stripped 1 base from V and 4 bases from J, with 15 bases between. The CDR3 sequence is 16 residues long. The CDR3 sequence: CASSLGILARADTQYF. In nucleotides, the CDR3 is TGTGCCAGCAGCTTAGGGATCCTAGCACGGGCAGATACGCAGTATTTT.

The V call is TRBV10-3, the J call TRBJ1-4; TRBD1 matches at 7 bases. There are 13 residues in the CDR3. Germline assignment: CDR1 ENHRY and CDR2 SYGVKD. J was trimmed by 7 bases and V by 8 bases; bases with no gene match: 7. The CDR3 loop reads CAIQGGAGEKLFF. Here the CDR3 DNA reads TGTGCCATCCAAGGGGGCGCCGGTGAAAAACTGTTTTTT.

CDR3 residues: CASSPGTSGSPLQYF. In nucleotides, the CDR3 is TGTGCCAGCAGCCCCGGGACTAGCGGGAGCCCCCTTCAGTACTTC. The chain employs TRBV11-3 and TRBJ2-4; 14 nucleotides line up with TRBD2. The CDR3 loop spans 15 amino acids. Germline CDR1 SGHNT, CDR2 YENEEA. Trimming at V came to 5 bases and at J to 11 bases, leaving 8 bases not matched to a gene.

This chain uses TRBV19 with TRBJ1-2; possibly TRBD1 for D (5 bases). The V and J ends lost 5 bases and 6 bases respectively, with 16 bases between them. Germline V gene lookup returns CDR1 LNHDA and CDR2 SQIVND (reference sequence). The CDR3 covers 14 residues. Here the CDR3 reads CASSLGTVWDGYTF. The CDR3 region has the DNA TGTGCCAGTAGTCTAGGGACGGTATGGGATGGCTACACCTTC. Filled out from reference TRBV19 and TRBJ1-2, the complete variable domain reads DGGITQSPKYLFRKEGQNVTLSCEQNLNHDAMYWYRQDPGQGLRLIYYSQIVNDFQKGDIAEGYSVSREKKESFPLTVTSAQKNPTAFYLCASSLGTVWDGYTFGSGTRLTVV.

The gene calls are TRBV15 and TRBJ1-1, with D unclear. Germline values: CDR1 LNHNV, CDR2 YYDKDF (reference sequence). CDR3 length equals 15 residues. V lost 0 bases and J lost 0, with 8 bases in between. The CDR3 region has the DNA TGTGCCACCAGCAGAGATTGGGCGGTGAACACTGAAGCTTTCTTT. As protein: CATSRDWAVNTEAFF. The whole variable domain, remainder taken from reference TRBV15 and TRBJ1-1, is DAMVIQNPRYQVTQFGKPVTLSCSQTLNHNVMYWYQQKSSQAPKLLFHYYDKDFNNEADTPDNFQSRRPNTSFCFLDIRSPGLGDTAMYLCATSRDWAVNTEAFFGQGTRLTVV.

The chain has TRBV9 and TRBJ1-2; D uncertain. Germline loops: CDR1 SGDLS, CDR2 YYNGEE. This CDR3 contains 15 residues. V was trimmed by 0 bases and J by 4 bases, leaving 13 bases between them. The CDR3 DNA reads TGTGCCAGCAGCGTAGAATCCCCCGTAATCTATGGCTACACCTTC. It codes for CASSVESPVIYGYTF.

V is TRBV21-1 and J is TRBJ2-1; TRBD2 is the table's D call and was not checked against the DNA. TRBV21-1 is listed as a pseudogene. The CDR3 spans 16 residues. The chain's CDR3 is CASSKVTSESYNEQFF. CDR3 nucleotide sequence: TGTGCCAGCAGCAAAGTGACTAGCGAATCCTACAATGAGCAGTTCTTC.